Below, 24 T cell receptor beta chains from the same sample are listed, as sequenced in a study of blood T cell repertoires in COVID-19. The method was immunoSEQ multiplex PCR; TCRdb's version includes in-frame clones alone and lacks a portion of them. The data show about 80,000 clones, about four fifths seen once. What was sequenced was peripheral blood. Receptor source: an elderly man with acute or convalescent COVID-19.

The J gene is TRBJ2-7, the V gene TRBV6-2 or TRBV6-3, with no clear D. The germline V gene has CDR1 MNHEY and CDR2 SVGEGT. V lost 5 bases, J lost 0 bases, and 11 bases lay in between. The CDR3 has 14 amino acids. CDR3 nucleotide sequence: TGTGCCAGCAGTATCCCGGAGAGCTCCTACGAGCAGTACTTC. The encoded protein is CASSIPESSYEQYF.

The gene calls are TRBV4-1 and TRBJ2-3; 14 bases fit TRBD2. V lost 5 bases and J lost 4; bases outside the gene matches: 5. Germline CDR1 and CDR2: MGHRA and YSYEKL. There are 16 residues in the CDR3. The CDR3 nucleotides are TGCGCCAGCAGCTCCCGACTAGCGGGGGGGGCAGATACGCAGTATTTT. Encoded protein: CASSSRLAGGADTQYF.

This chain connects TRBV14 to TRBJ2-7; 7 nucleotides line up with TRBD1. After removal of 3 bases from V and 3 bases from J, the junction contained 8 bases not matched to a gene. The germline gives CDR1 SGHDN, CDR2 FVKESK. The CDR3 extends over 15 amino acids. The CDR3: CASSHLLTGFYEQYF. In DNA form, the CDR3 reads TGTGCCAGCAGCCACCTTTTGACAGGGTTCTACGAGCAGTACTTC.

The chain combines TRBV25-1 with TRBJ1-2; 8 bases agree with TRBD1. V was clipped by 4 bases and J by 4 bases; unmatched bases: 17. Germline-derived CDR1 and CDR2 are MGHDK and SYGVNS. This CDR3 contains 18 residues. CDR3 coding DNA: TGTGCCAGCAGTGCCGGACAGGGTCTCTACGCGAACTTCTATGGCTACACCTTC. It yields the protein CASSAGQGLYANFYGYTF.

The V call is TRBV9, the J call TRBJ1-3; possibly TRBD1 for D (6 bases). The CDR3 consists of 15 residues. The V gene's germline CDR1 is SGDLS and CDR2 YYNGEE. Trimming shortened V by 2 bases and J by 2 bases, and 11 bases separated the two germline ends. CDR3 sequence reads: CASSVRGPPGNTIYF. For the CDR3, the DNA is TGTGCCAGCAGCGTCAGGGGACCTCCTGGAAACACCATATATTTT.

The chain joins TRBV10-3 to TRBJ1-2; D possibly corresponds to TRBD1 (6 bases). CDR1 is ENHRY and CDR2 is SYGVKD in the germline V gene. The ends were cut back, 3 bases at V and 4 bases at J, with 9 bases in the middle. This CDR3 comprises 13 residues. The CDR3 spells CAISDQGSYGYTF. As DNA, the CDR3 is TGTGCCATCAGTGACCAGGGGAGCTATGGCTACACCTTC.

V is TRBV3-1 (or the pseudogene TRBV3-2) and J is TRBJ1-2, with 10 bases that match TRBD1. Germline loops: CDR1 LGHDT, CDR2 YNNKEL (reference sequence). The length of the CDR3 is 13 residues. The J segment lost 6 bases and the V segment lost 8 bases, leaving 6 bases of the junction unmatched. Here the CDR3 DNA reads TGTGCCAGCCGACAGGGGGCGCAAAATGGCTACACCTTC. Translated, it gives CASRQGAQNGYTF.

The CDR3 DNA is TGTGCCAGCTCACCACCGGGGCAGGGTAACAATGAGCAGTTCTTC. Its translation is CASSPPGQGNNEQFF. The rearrangement links TRBV18 to TRBJ2-1; D may be TRBD1 (5 bases). This CDR3 has 15 amino acids. Trimming stripped 0 bases from V and 5 bases from J, with 11 bases between. Germline V gives CDR1 KGHSH, CDR2 LQKENI.

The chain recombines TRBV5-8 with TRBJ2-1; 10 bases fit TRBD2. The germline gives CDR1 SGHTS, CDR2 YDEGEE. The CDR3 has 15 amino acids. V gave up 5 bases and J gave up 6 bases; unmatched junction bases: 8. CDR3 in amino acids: CASSSWTSGFNEQFF. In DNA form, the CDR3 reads TGTGCCAGCAGTTCTTGGACTAGCGGATTCAATGAGCAGTTCTTC.

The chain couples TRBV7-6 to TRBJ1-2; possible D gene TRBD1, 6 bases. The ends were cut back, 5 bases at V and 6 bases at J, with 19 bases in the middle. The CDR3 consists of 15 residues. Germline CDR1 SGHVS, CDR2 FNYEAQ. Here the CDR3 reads CASSLQSGTPNGYTF. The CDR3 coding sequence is TGTGCCAGCAGCCTCCAGTCCGGGACACCAAATGGCTACACCTTC. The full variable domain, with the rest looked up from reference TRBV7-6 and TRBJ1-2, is GAGVSQSPRYKVTKRGQDVALRCDPISGHVSLYWYRQALGQGPEFLTYFNYEAQQDKSGLPNDRFSAERPEGSISTLTIQRTEQRDSAMYRCASSLQSGTPNGYTFGSGTRLTVV.

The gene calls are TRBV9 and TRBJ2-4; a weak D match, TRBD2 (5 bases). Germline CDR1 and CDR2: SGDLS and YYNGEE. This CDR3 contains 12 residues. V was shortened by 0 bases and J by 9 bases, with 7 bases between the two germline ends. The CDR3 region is CASSVAEGIQYF. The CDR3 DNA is TGTGCCAGCAGCGTAGCCGAGGGCATTCAGTACTTC.

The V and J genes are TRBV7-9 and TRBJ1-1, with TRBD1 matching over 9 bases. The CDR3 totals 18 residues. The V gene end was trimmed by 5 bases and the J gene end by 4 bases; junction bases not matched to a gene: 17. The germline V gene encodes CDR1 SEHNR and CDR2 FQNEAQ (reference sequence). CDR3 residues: CASSDPPGTGLVGTEAFF. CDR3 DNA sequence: TGTGCCAGCAGCGACCCCCCCGGGACAGGGCTAGTTGGCACTGAAGCTTTCTTT.

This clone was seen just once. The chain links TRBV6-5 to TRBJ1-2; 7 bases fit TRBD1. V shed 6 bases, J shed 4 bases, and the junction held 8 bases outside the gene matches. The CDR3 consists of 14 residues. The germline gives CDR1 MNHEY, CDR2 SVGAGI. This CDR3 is CASSNGQDIYGYTF. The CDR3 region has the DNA TGTGCCAGCAGCAATGGACAGGATATCTATGGCTACACCTTC.

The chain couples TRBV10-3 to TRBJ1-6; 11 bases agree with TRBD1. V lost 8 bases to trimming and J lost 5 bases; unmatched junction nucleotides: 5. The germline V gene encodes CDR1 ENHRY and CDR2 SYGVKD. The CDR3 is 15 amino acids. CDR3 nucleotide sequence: TGTGCCATCGCGGACAGGGGGCGCGATAATTCACCCCTCCACTTT. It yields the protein CAIADRGRDNSPLHF.

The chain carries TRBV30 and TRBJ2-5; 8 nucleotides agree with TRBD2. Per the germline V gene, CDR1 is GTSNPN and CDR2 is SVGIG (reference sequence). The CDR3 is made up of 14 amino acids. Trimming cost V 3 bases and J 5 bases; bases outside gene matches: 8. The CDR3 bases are TGTGCCTGGAGAACCACGGGGGGGCGGGAGACCCAGTACTTC. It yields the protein CAWRTTGGRETQYF.

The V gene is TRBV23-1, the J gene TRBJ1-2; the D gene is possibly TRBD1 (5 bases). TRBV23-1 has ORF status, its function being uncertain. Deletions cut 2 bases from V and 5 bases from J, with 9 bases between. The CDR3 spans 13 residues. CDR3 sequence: CASSQGKGYGYTF. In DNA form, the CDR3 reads TGCGCCAGCAGTCAAGGGAAGGGGTATGGCTACACCTTC.

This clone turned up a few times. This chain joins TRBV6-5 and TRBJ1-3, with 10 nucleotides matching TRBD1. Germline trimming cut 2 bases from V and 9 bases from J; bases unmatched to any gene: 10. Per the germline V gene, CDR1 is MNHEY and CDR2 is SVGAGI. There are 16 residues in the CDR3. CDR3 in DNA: TGTGCCAGCAGTTACACGGGACAGGGGCCAGGAGGCACCATATATTTT. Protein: CASSYTGQGPGGTIYF.

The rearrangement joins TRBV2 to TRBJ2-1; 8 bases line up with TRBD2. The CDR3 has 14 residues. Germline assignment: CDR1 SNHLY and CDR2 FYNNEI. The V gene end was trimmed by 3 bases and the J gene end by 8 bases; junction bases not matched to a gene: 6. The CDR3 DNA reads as TGTGCCAGCAGTGATCGAGCGGGGGACGATGAGCAGTTCTTC. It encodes CASSDRAGDDEQFF.

In DNA, the CDR3 is TGTGCCAGCAGCATGGGACAGGGAAGTTCCTACGAGCAGTACTTC. Protein: CASSMGQGSSYEQYF. The chain combines TRBV11-1 with TRBJ2-7; 9 bases fit TRBD1. Trimming took 5 bases from V and 1 from J; bases not matched to a gene: 6. The CDR3 covers 15 residues. CDR1 and CDR2 from the germline V gene are SGHAT and FQDESV (reference sequence).

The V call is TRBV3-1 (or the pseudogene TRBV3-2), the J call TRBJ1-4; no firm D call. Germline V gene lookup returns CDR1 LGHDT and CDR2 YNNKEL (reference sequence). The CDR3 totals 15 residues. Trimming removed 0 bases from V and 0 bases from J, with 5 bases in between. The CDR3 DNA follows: TGTGCCAGCAGCCAAGACGTTGCAACTAATGAAAAACTGTTTTTT. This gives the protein CASSQDVATNEKLFF.

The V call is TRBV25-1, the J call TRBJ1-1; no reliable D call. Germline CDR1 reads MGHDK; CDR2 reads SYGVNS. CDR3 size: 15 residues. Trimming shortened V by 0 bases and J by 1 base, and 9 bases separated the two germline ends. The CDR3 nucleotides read TGTGCCAGCAGTGAATATAAGACAACGAACACTGAAGCTTTCTTT. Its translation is CASSEYKTTNTEAFF.

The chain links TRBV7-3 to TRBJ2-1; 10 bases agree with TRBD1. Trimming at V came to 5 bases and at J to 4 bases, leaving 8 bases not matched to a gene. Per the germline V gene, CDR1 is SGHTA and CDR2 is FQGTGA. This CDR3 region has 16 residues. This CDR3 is CASSRAGTGAYNEQFF. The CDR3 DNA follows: TGTGCCAGCAGCAGGGCAGGGACAGGGGCTTACAATGAGCAGTTCTTC. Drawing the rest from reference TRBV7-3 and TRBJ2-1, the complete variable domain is GAGVSQTPSNKVTEKGKYVELRCDPISGHTALYWYRQSLGQGPEFLIYFQGTGAADDSGLPNDRFFAVRPEGSVSTLKIQRTERGDSAVYLCASSRAGTGAYNEQFFGPGTRLTVL.

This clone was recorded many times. CDR3 sequence reads: CASSQVIPRGFPGELFF. The CDR3 coding sequence is TGTGCCAGCAGCCAAGTCATCCCCAGAGGGTTCCCCGGGGAGCTGTTTTTT. This chain connects TRBV3-1 (or the pseudogene TRBV3-2) to TRBJ2-2; tentatively, D is TRBD2 (5 bases). This CDR3 is built from 17 residues. With 1 base removed from V and 6 bases from J, the gap between germline ends came to 18 bases. The germline V gene encodes CDR1 LGHDT and CDR2 YNNKEL (reference sequence).

The CDR3 DNA follows: TGCAGCGTTATGGGGACACAAGAGACCCAGTACTTC. As protein: CSVMGTQETQYF. The V and J genes are TRBV29-1 and TRBJ2-5; possibly TRBD1 for D (6 bases). This CDR3 comprises 12 residues. CDR1 and CDR2 from the germline V gene are SQVTM and ANQGSEA. Trimming removed 5 bases from V and 2 bases from J, with 9 bases in between. The full variable domain, in which reference TRBV29-1 and TRBJ2-5 provide the parts outside the CDR3, is SAVISQKPSRDICQRGTSLTIQCQVDSQVTMMFWYRQQPGQSLTLIATANQGSEATYESGFVIDKFPISRPNLTFSTLTVSNMSPEDSSIYLCSVMGTQETQYFGPGTRLLVL.